This entry lists 8 T cell receptor beta chains sequenced from one sample in a study of blood T cell repertoires in COVID-19. Sequenced by immunoSEQ multiplex PCR; TCRdb stores in-frame clones only, minus some. The sample holds about 190,000 clones; less than 85% are singletons and the top ten take roughly 12%. The material sequenced was peripheral blood. These receptors all stem from a woman in her 50s with acute or convalescent COVID-19.

This rearrangement joins TRBV19 to TRBJ2-2, with a possible D match to TRBD2 (6 bases). V gave up 7 bases and J gave up 6 bases, with 18 bases separating them. Germline V gene data show CDR1 as LNHDA and CDR2 as SQIVND (reference sequence). CDR3 length equals 15 residues. This chain's CDR3 is CASTSNPPGAGELFF. The CDR3 region has the DNA TGTGCCAGTACCTCAAATCCCCCGGGGGCCGGGGAGCTGTTTTTT.

This clone was counted a few times. The chain recombines TRBV28 with TRBJ2-7; 9 nucleotides line up with TRBD1. The V gene's germline CDR1 is MDHEN and CDR2 SYDVKM. After removal of 6 bases from V and 6 bases from J, the junction contained 9 bases not matched to a gene. The CDR3 has 14 amino acids. For the CDR3, the DNA is TGTGCCAGCAGCGTACCGGGACAGGGTGGCGAGCAGTACTTC. It yields the protein CASSVPGQGGEQYF.

The chain recombines TRBV5-4 with TRBJ1-2; D perhaps matches TRBD1 (5 bases). Trimming left V 1 base short and J 0 bases short, with 10 bases between. The CDR3 extends over 15 amino acids. Germline CDR1 reads SGHNT; CDR2 reads YYREEE (reference sequence). DNA of the CDR3: TGTGCCAGCAGCTTGCGGGGGTCAGCTAACTATGGCTACACCTTC. This encodes CASSLRGSANYGYTF. The full variable domain, in which reference TRBV5-4 and TRBJ1-2 provide the parts outside the CDR3, is ETGVTQSPTHLIKTRGQQVTLRCSSQSGHNTVSWYQQALGQGPQFIFQYYREEENGRGNFPPRFSGLQFPNYSSELNVNALELDDSALYLCASSLRGSANYGYTFGSGTRLTVV.

The J gene is TRBJ1-3, the V gene TRBV19; no clear D gene. V dropped 0 bases and J dropped 4 bases, with 10 bases sitting between them. Germline assignment: CDR1 LNHDA and CDR2 SQIVND (reference sequence). The CDR3 loop spans 15 amino acids. The CDR3 sequence is CASSIEARWGNTIYF. In DNA, the CDR3 is TGTGCCAGTAGTATAGAGGCCCGATGGGGAAACACCATATATTTT.

The chain is built from TRBV28 and TRBJ2-7; TRBD2 matches at 14 bases. J lost 1 base, V lost 6 bases, and 8 bases had no gene match. The CDR3 loop spans 17 amino acids. Germline values: CDR1 MDHEN, CDR2 SYDVKM. In nucleotides, the CDR3 is TGTGCCAGCAGCGGGACTAGCGGGAGATTTGGGTCCTACGAGCAGTACTTC. This sequence encodes CASSGTSGRFGSYEQYF.

In regard to this clone: A much larger clone is a single base away; this may be a read error. The rearrangement joins TRBV11-3 to TRBJ2-1, with 7 bases identical to TRBD2. The CDR3 has 13 amino acids. V lost 2 bases to trimming and J lost 5 bases; unmatched junction nucleotides: 0. Germline assignment: CDR1 SGHNT and CDR2 YENEEA. The CDR3 nucleotides are TGTGCCAGCAGCTTACTAGCGGACAATGAGCAGTTCTTC. Amino acids: CASSLLADNEQFF. Combining the CDR3 with reference TRBV11-3 and TRBJ2-1 gives the whole variable domain EAGVVQSPRYKIIEKKQPVAFWCNPISGHNTLYWYLQNLGQGPELLIRYENEEAVDDSQLPKDRFSAERLKGVDSTLKIQPAELGDSAVYLCASSLLADNEQFFGPGTRLTVL.

The chain couples TRBV28 to TRBJ1-5; D uncertain. Per germline, CDR1 MDHEN and CDR2 SYDVKM. This CDR3 spans 13 amino acids. V was shortened by 7 bases and J by 15 bases, with 22 bases between the two germline ends. In nucleotides, the CDR3 is TGTGCCAGCAATAACCCTCCGCGGACTGCAGGGCATTTT. Protein sequence: CASNNPPRTAGHF. The entire variable domain, with the rest obtained from reference TRBV28 and TRBJ1-5, is as follows: DVKVTQSSRYLVKRTGEKVFLECVQDMDHENMFWYRQDPGLGLRLIYFSYDVKMKEKGDIPEGYSVSREKKERFSLILESASTNQTSMYLCASNNPPRTAGHFGDGTRLSIL.

In this sample, this clone is large. This sequence joins TRBV19 and TRBJ1-3; TRBD1 might be the D (5 bases). The germline V and J ends were trimmed by 3 bases and 0 bases, with 9 bases remaining between them. Germline V gene lookup returns CDR1 LNHDA and CDR2 SQIVND (reference sequence). This CDR3 has 15 amino acids. The CDR3 protein is CASSIDSHSGNTIYF. The CDR3 DNA reads as TGTGCCAGTAGTATCGACAGTCACTCTGGAAACACCATATATTTT.